This T cell receptor (beta chain) emerged from a study of OX40 agonist ivuxolimab in advanced cancers. Overall study context: Every 2 weeks, patients got intravenous ivuxolimab at one of six dose levels (0.01-10 mg/kg). Partial responses were seen in three patients, one with hepatocellular carcinoma and two with cutaneous melanoma.

CDR1 SEHNR and CDR2 FQNEAQ come from the germline V gene (reference sequence). The CDR3 spans 14 residues. V was pared by 2 bases and J by 5 bases, with 5 bases of the junction left unmatched. The study, taken as a whole, reports: Low normalized clonal expansion also occurred in some nonresponding patients.

Anyone with autoimmune disease history or systemic immunosuppression was excluded. Measured with immunoSEQ multiplex PCR; TCRdb has only the in-frame clones, and not every one. The table lists 65,000 to 95,000 clones, approximately 82% of them singletons. This clone was seen more than once but under ten times. Its antigen is not identified. The TCR sequence derives from an adult with an advanced solid tumor such as melanoma, head and neck, liver or kidney cancer. V gene TRBV7-9 combines with J gene TRBJ1-1, with 7 bases fitting TRBD1. The sample consisted of CD4+ or CD8+ T cells sorted from blood, taken in a trial of the OX40 agonist ivuxolimab. The CDR3 nucleotides read TGTGCCAGCAGCTTACTGGGACAGCAAACTGAAGCTTTCTTT. Encoded protein: CASSLLGQQTEAFF.